This passage covers 4 T cell receptor beta chains from one sample sequenced in a study of monozygotic twins with inflammatory bowel disease. Using the 5' RACE reads, TCRdb records one entry per CDR3 protein without DNA. The table counts about 41,000 distinct CDR3 sequences; about 5% lies in the top ten. The sample comprised blood. The receptors derive from a human donor with ulcerative colitis or Crohn's disease, or a healthy co-twin of an affected twin (not recorded which).

V usage is TRBV6-1 and J usage is TRBJ1-5; there is no DNA to check the TCRdb D call of TRBD1. This CDR3 spans 14 amino acids. CDR1 is MNHNS and CDR2 is SASEGT in the germline V gene. The CDR3 sequence: CASSSLGGNQPQHF.

This chain's CDR3 is CSASRDSTYEQYF. This chain connects TRBV20-1 to TRBJ2-7; TCRdb designates TRBD2, a call that cannot be tested without DNA. The CDR3 runs 13 residues. CDR1 DFQATT and CDR2 SNEGSKA come from the germline V gene (reference sequence).

This sequence joins TRBV19 and TRBJ2-1; as DNA is missing, the TRBD2 call by TCRdb cannot be tested. Per the germline V gene, CDR1 is LNHDA and CDR2 is SQIVND (reference sequence). The CDR3 is 18 amino acids. The CDR3 protein is CASSIASSGRPTYNEQFF.

The chain is built from TRBV7-2 and TRBJ2-3; without DNA, the TCRdb call of TRBD1 cannot be checked. The CDR3 totals 16 residues. Per germline, CDR1 SGHTA and CDR2 FQGNSA. The CDR3 is CASSLALGQGADTQYF.